This is a list of T cell receptor beta chains from one sample in a study of cytomegalovirus exposure and HLA in healthy donors. Only in-frame clones appear in the TCRdb table, and some are missing; sequencing was by immunoSEQ multiplex PCR. The sample shows under 150,000 clones, nearly 80% of them seen only once. What was sequenced was PBMCs. Every receptor here comes from a male donor in good health and CMV-seronegative. CDR3s include the opening cysteine and the closing phenylalanine or tryptophan. A D gene is named only where the DNA matches it firmly. Clone size is given for some rows only: seen once, a few or many times, or a class if the clone is expanded.

NA,TRBJ2-4,NA,TRBV29-1,CSALGEARLAKNIQYF
NA,TRBJ1-5,NA,TRBV30,CAWSGGGLENYNQPQHF
TRBD2,TRBJ2-3,NA,TRBV7-8,CASRPRLAPSDTQYF
TRBD1,TRBJ1-1,NA,TRBV27,CASSFGQGKEAFF
NA,TRBJ2-3,NA,TRBV5-4,CASTADRYTDTQYF
NA,TRBJ1-2,once,TRBV28,CASSSVGDGNYGYTF
NA,TRBJ1-2,NA,TRBV9,CASSAGVQGLLGYTF
TRBD1,TRBJ1-1,NA,TRBV7-2,CASSFRQGAWENTEAFF
NA,TRBJ1-6,NA,TRBV25-1,CASSAQVDSPLHF
NA,TRBJ1-4,NA,TRBV14,CASSLTRMTNEKLFF
NA,TRBJ1-1,NA,TRBV5-1,CASSLGTALNTEAFF
TRBD1,TRBJ2-3,NA,TRBV7-2,CASSSRTGDHSSTDTQYF
NA,TRBJ2-7,few,TRBV7-2,CASNSPRGEQYF
NA,TRBJ1-3,NA,TRBV28,CASTPGASGNTIYF
NA,TRBJ2-2,NA,TRBV1,CTSSQEGTGAHTGELFF